The sequence of this TCR beta chain was determined in a study of beta chain features in type 1 diabetes. The isolated RNA, all of it, was reverse transcribed, so expressed TCRB transcripts were what got sequenced. Repertoires were generated with immunoSEQ multiplex PCR, while TCRdb's copy carries only in-frame clones and drops some. The sample includes roughly 240,000 clones, about 71% seen only once; the top ten take around 0.05%. Sorting that relied on CD45RO/CCR7/CD25/CD127/CD95/CD27 yielded CD4+ naive, central memory, regulatory and stem cell-like memory cells. Turning to this clone: What it binds is unknown. One end of the junction does not line up with germline, which may come from a read error.

Whole-study results and caveats: cDNA-based reads could over-represent cells with high TCR expression.

The receptor comes from a man aged 30 to 45 in good health. Material: naive CD4+ T cells from blood.

CDR3 region: CASSPSSGTSGNF. The DNA of the CDR3 is TGTGCCAGCAGTCCAAGCTCCGGGACTAGCGGGAACTTC. The chain has TRBV28 and TRBJ2-5, with 13 bases aligning to TRBD2. The CDR3 extends over 13 amino acids. Looked up from germline, CDR1 is MDHEN and CDR2 is SYDVKM.